This T cell receptor beta chain was identified in a study of CD8+CD57+ T cells in acquired aplastic anemia. The template for TCR beta VDJ and CDR3 sequence profiling was genomic DNA. TCRdb reprocessed the reads via MiXCR and lists one record per CDR3 protein. The sample lists about 210,000 distinct CDR3 sequences, almost 35% occurring once. Trimming removed 7 bases from V and 2 bases from J, with 14 bases in between. Germline V gene data show CDR1 as DFQATT and CDR2 as SNEGSKA (reference sequence). The length of the CDR3 is 13 residues. The chain has TRBV20-1 and TRBJ1-2; D gene unclear. This clonotype originated in a human donor in good health, serving as a control. Sequencing was performed on sorted CD4+, CD8+, or CD8+CD57+ T cells (not recorded which) from PBMCs. The CDR3 is CSEWSLGNYGYTF. CDR3 in DNA: TGCAGTGAATGGAGCCTGGGGAACTATGGCTACACCTTC.